The present T cell receptor (beta chain) was sequenced within a study of blood T cells in healthy people across ages (dated by TCRdb to the mid-2010s). Describing the broader study: Template switching captured roughly one uniquely barcoded TCR beta cDNA molecule per two T cells in model experiments. The study measured age-related changes in TCR beta repertoire diversity using deep sequencing normalized with unique cDNA molecular identifiers. The donors were split into four age groups: young (average about 16 years), middle-aged (about 40), aged (more than 60) and long-lived (roughly 77). The study analyzed two additional independent replicas of 1 million unique cDNA reads from the same blood draw for two donors, one aged 18 to 29 and one aged 80 or older. Summary of the overall study and its limitations: The long-lived group showed more naive CD4+ T cells, fewer expanded clones and increased TCR diversity than the aged group, suggesting age selection. There was a strong correlation between observed TCR beta diversity and the percentage of naive T cells measured by flow cytometry. Observed TCR beta diversity per million T cells fell roughly linearly with age, and a significant reduction was already apparent by age roughly 40. Because profiling used bulk unsorted PBMCs, naive and antigen-experienced compartments could not be compared conclusively. Because the CMV infection status of the donors was unknown, age-related changes in expanded clonotypes may potentially have been confounded. Estimates of total diversity based on one million sequenced T cells were considered lower bounds and underestimates.

The library was prepared using 5' RACE. Sequencing took place on an Illumina HiSeq 2500. A second roughly 6 to 12 cycle PCR used a sample-barcoded 5' primer and a J-beta primer mix. A unique molecular identifier was introduced onto each TCR beta cDNA molecule by a template-switch 5' adaptor carrying 12 random nucleotides. Each sample yielded at least 3 million CDR3-containing paired-end reads. All of the RNA was converted into first-strand cDNA using the Mint cDNA synthesis kit, with a TRBC-specific oligonucleotide serving as the primer. After uracil-DNA glycosylase treatment, a first 18-cycle PCR used universal primers M1SS and BC2_uni_R on all cDNA. As for how the authors treated the data: Normalization of each sample was performed by random selection of 1 million high-quality reads, each carrying a distinct molecular identifier. Instead of being binned into consensus sequences, reads with shared molecular identifiers were discarded. MiTCR, set to a Q25 quality threshold and the strictest error-elimination algorithm, was used for CDR3 identification, clonotype clustering and error correction. Lower-bound total TCR beta diversity was estimated with a nonparametric unseen species model using Euler transformation. TCRdb reprocessed the public reads (quality trimming at Q25 with fastp, clone calling with MiXCR) and kept in-frame beta chains. Each entry merges the rows of one CDR3 protein and shows their most common DNA and genes. V and J calls and clone size were set by TCRdb, not the authors. The sample table holds about 780,000 distinct CDR3 sequences, of which roughly 24% were seen once. The ten largest clones add up to about 2.9% of the sample.

The CDR3 holds 14 amino acids from the cysteine to the phenylalanine. CDR3 DNA only is kept here, 42 bases in frame from base 1. CDR1 and CDR2 were assigned from the germline V gene (reference sequence) as MNHEY and SMNVEV. The roughly 39 donors, aged roughly 6 to 100 years, were systemically healthy Caucasian individuals from Russia. About 10 milliliters of peripheral blood were collected from each donor into EDTA-treated Vacutainer tubes. Ficoll-Paque density-gradient centrifugation was used to isolate PBMCs, with at least 6.5 million per sample. Total RNA was extracted from PBMCs with Trizol reagent, with at least 6 micrograms obtained per sample. For every donor, an aliquot of PBMCs went through flow cytometry to measure the percentages of naive CD45RAhigh/CD27high T cells. This clonotype was seen a few times. The target of this receptor is not known. No per-base quality is available; no much larger clone lies one base away.

These data were also reused for a study on T cells of mothers and their children. The second study also describes: Nine systemically healthy Caucasian individuals, comprising three mothers and their six children, were included as donors. cDNA synthesis consumed the entire amount of extracted RNA, loaded at approximately 1.6 ug RNA in each 15 ul reaction. In the second PCR, the M1S primer introduced both the sample barcodes and 2-4 random nucleotides. More than 8 million TCR beta CDR3 reads were obtained from each mother, and 2.5 million to 3 million reads were obtained from each child. TCR recombination output is similarly shaped by thymic selection in related and unrelated pairs, with a minor effect exerted by inherited differences. Related mother-child pairs always showed normalized repertoire overlap that was slightly higher than in unrelated mother-child pairs, though the difference was never significant. No persistent microchimeric T cell clones were detected, at a sensitivity of approximately 100 clones per million clonotypes. In the study, deep NGS was used to compare the TCR beta repertoires of mothers and children, and features distinguishing related mother-child pairs from unrelated individuals were sought. The mean age was 40 +/- 4 years for the mothers and roughly 11 +/- 4 years for the children. After adapters were ligated using NEBNext reagents, the libraries underwent 100+100 nt paired-end sequencing on an Illumina HiSeq 2000. Mother and child libraries were prepared a month apart and sequenced in separate runs to prevent cross-contamination. Each donor had between about 500,000 and 2,100,000 distinct TCR beta clonotypes identified. Naive TCR beta clonotypes were estimated from low-frequency clonotypes matched to each donor's FACS-determined naive share, without sorting.

What was sequenced was blood. The sequence is built from TRBV27 and TRBJ2-1; D gene: possibly TRBD1, on 5 matching bases. The DNA end lines up better with TRBJ2-7; the J call may be wrong. The sequence was collected from a boy aged 10-17 years in good health. The CDR3 in this case is CASSFLVTVYEQYF. The DNA sequence is given as TGTGCCAGCAGTTTTCTCGTGACAGTCTACGAGCAGTACTTC.